This T cell receptor (beta chain) appears in the sequencing data of a study of lymphopenia after photon versus proton radiotherapy. TCRdb's table, derived via immunoSEQ multiplex PCR, lists solely in-frame clones and lacks some. The sample lists fewer than 30,000 clones, roughly nine tenths occurring once. Germline V gene sequence: CDR1 SEHNR, CDR2 FQNEAQ (reference sequence). V lost 1 base and J 0 bases, leaving 7 bases between the germline ends. The CDR3 length is 14 residues. The sample was peripheral blood, taken from a patient treated with photon-based radiotherapy. This clonotype was obtained from a woman aged 45-59 years with cholangiocarcinoma. This chain links TRBV7-9 with TRBJ2-7; D is unresolved. The CDR3 sequence is CASSLEGSSYEQYF. CDR3 DNA sequence: TGTGCCAGCAGCTTAGAAGGAAGCTCCTACGAGCAGTACTTC.